The 8 T cell receptor beta chains below were found in one sample sequenced in a study of T cell responses to AZD1222 COVID-19 vaccine. Repertoires were generated with immunoSEQ multiplex PCR, while TCRdb's copy carries only in-frame clones and drops some. The sample yields 200,000 to 300,000 clones, 85% to 95% seen once. The source was peripheral blood, collected on day 0 of AZD1222 vaccination. The source of these receptors is an adult in good health.

This clone has only a few counts. The rearrangement joins TRBV5-4 to TRBJ2-7; 8 bases align to TRBD1. V lost 4 bases and J lost 2; bases outside the gene matches: 5. Germline V gene data show CDR1 as SGHNT and CDR2 as YYREEE (reference sequence). The CDR3 covers 14 residues. CDR3 coding DNA: TGTGCCAGCAGCCGAGAACAGGGGGCCTACGAGCAGTACTTC. This gives the protein CASSREQGAYEQYF. The full variable domain, its missing parts supplied by reference TRBV5-4 and TRBJ2-7, is ETGVTQSPTHLIKTRGQQVTLRCSSQSGHNTVSWYQQALGQGPQFIFQYYREEENGRGNFPPRFSGLQFPNYSSELNVNALELDDSALYLCASSREQGAYEQYFGPGTRLTVT.

V is TRBV11-2 and J is TRBJ1-1, with TRBD1 as a possible D gene (5 bases). Germline CDR1 reads SGHAT; CDR2 reads FQNNGV. The CDR3 has 14 residues. Trimming removed 6 bases at V and 1 base at J, with 12 bases between. CDR3 DNA: TGTGCCAGCAGTTCGGGGCCCCAGAACACTGAAGCTTTCTTT. Amino acid sequence: CASSSGPQNTEAFF.

V and J are TRBV7-2 and TRBJ2-5; a possible D gene is TRBD2 (6 bases). Trimming removed 8 bases from V and 7 bases from J, with 14 bases in between. CDR3 length: 12 amino acids. Germline loops: CDR1 SGHTA, CDR2 FQGNSA. The CDR3 nucleotides are TGTGCCAGCTCTCAAGGAGGGGTGACCCAGTACTTC. Protein product: CASSQGGVTQYF.

V gene TRBV7-9 combines with J gene TRBJ2-7; possibly TRBD1 for D (6 bases). Trimming shortened V by 3 bases and J by 3 bases, and 12 bases separated the two germline ends. The CDR3 loop spans 14 amino acids. The germline CDR1 and CDR2 sequences are SEHNR and FQNEAQ (reference sequence). CDR3 coding DNA: TGTGCCAGCAGCTTCCCGGGACATAACTACGAGCAGTACTTC. Residues: CASSFPGHNYEQYF.

The genes are TRBV5-6 and TRBJ1-2, with TRBD1 identical over 8 bases. The CDR3 sequence is 13 residues long. The junction had 5 bases not matched to a gene; V was cut back by 4 bases and J by 6 bases. Germline CDR1 reads SGHDT; CDR2 reads YYEEEE. CDR3 sequence reads: CASSRDRGDGYTF. The CDR3 bases are TGTGCCAGCAGCCGAGACAGGGGAGATGGCTACACCTTC.

V gene TRBV7-2 combines with J gene TRBJ1-6, with D possibly being TRBD1 (5 bases). Trimming took 7 bases from V and 3 from J, leaving 13 bases between them. This CDR3 is built from 15 residues. CDR1 is SGHTA and CDR2 is FQGNSA in the germline V gene. The CDR3 spells CASMSAGYYNSPLHF. The CDR3, as DNA: TGTGCCAGCATGTCGGCAGGGTACTATAATTCACCCCTCCACTTT.

The chain uses TRBV7-9 and TRBJ2-7; D remains ambiguous. The CDR3 runs 13 residues. The V end lost 5 bases, the J end lost 6 bases, and 14 bases lay between the germline ends. CDR1 is SEHNR and CDR2 is FQNEAQ in the germline V gene (reference sequence). CDR3 sequence (DNA): TGTGCCAGCAGCCCCGCGGCCTTCTCCGAGCAGTACTTC. Encoded protein: CASSPAAFSEQYF. The full variable domain, its missing parts supplied by reference TRBV7-9 and TRBJ2-7, is DTGVSQNPRHKITKRGQNVTFRCDPISEHNRLYWYRQTLGQGPEFLTYFQNEAQLEKSRLLSDRFSAERPKGSFSTLEIQRTEQGDSAMYLCASSPAAFSEQYFGPGTRLTVT.

The V and J genes are TRBV6-6 and TRBJ1-5, with 10 bases that match TRBD1. This CDR3 has 16 residues. The germline V gene encodes CDR1 MNHNY and CDR2 SVGAGI (reference sequence). With 0 bases clipped from V and 7 bases from J, the junction kept 6 bases outside the gene matches. The DNA of the CDR3 is TGTGCCAGCAGTTACTCGATAGGGACAGGGGACCAGCCCCAGCATTTT. Protein: CASSYSIGTGDQPQHF.